This T cell receptor (beta chain) was identified in a study of beta chain features in type 1 diabetes. Across the whole study: Healthy donors and patients showed comparable age, gender and cell yields.

Expressed TCRB transcripts got sequenced, as all isolated RNA was reverse transcribed. Sequencing was performed with immunoSEQ multiplex PCR; in TCRdb, only in-frame clones are kept and a portion is missing. This table holds approximately 46,000 clones, approximately 40% found once. Isolation of CD4+ naive, central memory, regulatory and stem cell-like memory cells was achieved by sorting via CD45RO/CCR7/CD25/CD127/CD95/CD27. This clone came up a few times. Antigen unknown. Study findings and constraints: A potential influence of HLA type upon TCRB rearrangement remained unresolved herein. A closer apparent resemblance between naive, central memory and Treg TCRB repertoires was seen in patients than in healthy donors. The study found moderately but significantly shorter TCRB CDR3s in all four CD4+ subsets of Type 1 diabetes patients.

Germline V CDR1 and CDR2: LGHNA, YSLEER. Losses at the gene ends were 4 bases for V and 5 bases for J; bases not matched to a gene: 7. The CDR3 runs to 15 residues. This TCR derives from a man younger than 40 with type 1 diabetes. Material for sequencing was stem cell memory CD4+ T cells from blood. This rearrangement joins TRBV4-3 to TRBJ2-3, with 9 bases aligning to TRBD2. The CDR3 spells CASSPEREVLDTQYF. For the CDR3, the DNA is TGCGCCAGCAGCCCGGAGCGGGAGGTATTAGATACGCAGTATTTT.